A single T cell receptor beta chain is shown here with its context. Antigen: not known. V was pared by 3 bases and J by 1 base, with 4 bases of the junction left unmatched. This CDR3 contains 15 residues. Germline values: CDR1 SGHTA, CDR2 FQGNSA. This specimen comes from a study of T cells after yellow fever vaccination. Study-wide results and caveats: It was a small share of clonotypes that appeared in both CD4 and CD8 compartments.

Production of TCR cDNA was by 5'RACE template switching, which also added a universal primer site and UMIs. Using its own MiXCR run on the 5' RACE reads, TCRdb lists one record per CDR3 protein. The sample has about 300,000 distinct CDR3 sequences, around 4.1% seen once. This receptor was taken from a man between 18 and 35 years old who received the YFV17D yellow fever vaccine. The source was PBMCs, collected 5 days after the yellow fever booster vaccination. The V and J genes are TRBV7-2 and TRBJ2-7; 9 bases agree with TRBD2. The CDR3 sequence is CASSFSRGGSYEQYF. As DNA, the CDR3 is TGTGCCAGCAGCTTTTCGCGGGGGGGATCCTACGAGCAGTACTTC.